The 5 T cell receptor beta chains listed next were all sequenced from one sample in a study of blood T cell repertoires in COVID-19. Using immunoSEQ multiplex PCR, the repertoire was profiled, and TCRdb retains in-frame clones only, with some absent. The table has 210,000 or so clones, approximately 84% seen once. The sequencing sample was made of peripheral blood. Source of these receptors: a man aged 35 to 55 with active or convalescent COVID-19.

This chain connects TRBV6-5 to TRBJ1-2; perhaps TRBD1 as D (6 bases). The CDR3 is made up of 12 amino acids. CDR1 MNHEY and CDR2 SVGAGI come from the germline V gene. Deletions cut 10 bases from V and 3 bases from J, with 12 bases between. In DNA, the CDR3 is TGTGCCACTCAACAGGGTGACTATGGCTACACCTTC. Protein product: CATQQGDYGYTF.

Worth noting for this clone: The same CDR3 also results from other DNA sequences found in this sample. This chain connects TRBV27 to TRBJ2-1; 14 nucleotides align to TRBD2. Trimming at V came to 5 bases and at J to 4 bases, leaving 4 bases not matched to a gene. Germline V gene lookup returns CDR1 MNHEY and CDR2 SMNVEV (reference sequence). The CDR3 extends over 16 amino acids. This chain's CDR3 is CASSPGTSGSYNEQFF. DNA of the CDR3: TGTGCCAGCAGTCCCGGGACTAGCGGGAGTTACAATGAGCAGTTCTTC.

This clone has only one observation. The V gene is TRBV30, the J gene TRBJ1-6; D not certain. The germline V gene encodes CDR1 GTSNPN and CDR2 SVGIG (reference sequence). V lost 2 bases to trimming and J lost 10 bases, with 12 bases between them. The CDR3 is 13 amino acids. The CDR3 here is CAWSITDNSPLHF. Here the CDR3 DNA reads TGTGCCTGGAGTATTACTGACAACTCACCCCTCCACTTT.

The chain combines TRBV28 with TRBJ2-2; 8 bases fit TRBD2. Germline values: CDR1 MDHEN, CDR2 SYDVKM. This CDR3 is built from 18 residues. With V trimmed by 2 bases and J by 7 bases, 15 bases remained unmatched. The CDR3 DNA is TGTGCCAGCAGTTTAAGGCTTTCCAGCGGGGGAGATTACGGGGAGCTGTTTTTT. Residues: CASSLRLSSGGDYGELFF.

The chain carries TRBV28 and TRBJ1-2, with D tentatively TRBD1 (6 bases). Germline CDR1 and CDR2: MDHEN and SYDVKM. Trimming stripped 6 bases from V and 2 bases from J, with 13 bases between. CDR3 length: 14 amino acids. CDR3 bases: TGTGCCAGCAGACCTCTCACAGGGAACTATGGCTACACCTTC. Its translation: CASRPLTGNYGYTF.